This TCR beta chain is drawn from a study of graft-versus-host responses after intestinal transplantation. About the study: Recipients underwent multivisceral, liver-intestinal, or isolated intestinal transplants. Among the recipients, all got anti-thymocyte globulin induction and then tacrolimus and steroids for around three years.

Note on this clone: Its specificity is not known.

The CDR3 is 16 residues long. Germline CDR1 is SGHTA and CDR2 is FQGNSA. V shed 5 bases and J shed 0 bases, with 15 bases lying between them. TCRdb's copy holds only in-frame clones and misses some; the assay was immunoSEQ multiplex PCR. The sample consists of about 99,000 clones, less than 90% of them appearing once. Study outcomes and limitations: Allografts from individuals with graft-donor T cell macrochimerism displayed high graft-versus-host to host-versus-graft clonal ratios. Detected in recipient marrow were GvH clones, some of which were first observed in ileum or blood.

This TCR came from a human donor who received an intestinal transplant. This material consisted of unstimulated CD4+ T cells sorted from spleen or lymph node cells, taken before intestinal transplant. V and J are TRBV7-2 and TRBJ2-3, with D perhaps TRBD1 (5 bases). The CDR3, as DNA: TGTGCCAGCAGCCAACCCCAGGGTGTTAGCACAGATACGCAGTATTTT. Its protein is CASSQPQGVSTDTQYF.